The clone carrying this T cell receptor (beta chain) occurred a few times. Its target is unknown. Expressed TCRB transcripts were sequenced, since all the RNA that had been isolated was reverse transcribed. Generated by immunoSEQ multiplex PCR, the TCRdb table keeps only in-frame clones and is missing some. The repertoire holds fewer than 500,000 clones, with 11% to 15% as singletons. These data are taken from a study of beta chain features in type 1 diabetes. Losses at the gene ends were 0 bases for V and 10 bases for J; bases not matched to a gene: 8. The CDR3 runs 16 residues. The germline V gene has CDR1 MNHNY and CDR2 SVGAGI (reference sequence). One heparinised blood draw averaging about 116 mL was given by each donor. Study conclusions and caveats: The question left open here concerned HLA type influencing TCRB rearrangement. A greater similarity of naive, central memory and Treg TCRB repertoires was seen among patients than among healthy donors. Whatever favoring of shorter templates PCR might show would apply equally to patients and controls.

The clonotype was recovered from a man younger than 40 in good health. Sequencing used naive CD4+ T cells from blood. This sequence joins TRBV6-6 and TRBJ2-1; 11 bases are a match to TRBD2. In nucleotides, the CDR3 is TGTGCCAGCAGTTACTCCTTAACTAGCGGGGGCCCCGAGCAGTTCTTC. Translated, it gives CASSYSLTSGGPEQFF.